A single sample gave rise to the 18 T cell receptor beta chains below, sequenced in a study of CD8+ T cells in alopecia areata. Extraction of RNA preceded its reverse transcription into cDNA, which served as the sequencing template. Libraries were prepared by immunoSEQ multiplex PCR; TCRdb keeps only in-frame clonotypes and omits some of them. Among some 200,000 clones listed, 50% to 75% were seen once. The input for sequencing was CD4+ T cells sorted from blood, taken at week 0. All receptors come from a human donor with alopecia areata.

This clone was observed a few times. CDR3 loop: CASNSRLWDIYGYTF. As DNA, the CDR3 is TGTGCCAGCAATTCGCGACTATGGGATATCTATGGCTACACCTTC. The genes are TRBV6-1 and TRBJ1-2; the D is unclear. The CDR3 has 15 residues. The V gene lost 7 bases and the J gene lost 4 bases, with 19 bases spanning the gap. Germline V lookup: CDR1 MNHNS, CDR2 SASEGT.

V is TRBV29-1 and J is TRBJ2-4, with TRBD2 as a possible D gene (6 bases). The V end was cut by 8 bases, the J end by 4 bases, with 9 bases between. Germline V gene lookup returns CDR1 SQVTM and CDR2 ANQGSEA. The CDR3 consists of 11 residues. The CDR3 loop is CSPRGKNIQYF. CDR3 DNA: TGCAGCCCCCGGGGGAAAAACATTCAGTACTTC. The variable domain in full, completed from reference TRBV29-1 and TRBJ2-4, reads SAVISQKPSRDICQRGTSLTIQCQVDSQVTMMFWYRQQPGQSLTLIATANQGSEATYESGFVIDKFPISRPNLTFSTLTVSNMSPEDSSIYLCSPRGKNIQYFGAGTRLSVL.

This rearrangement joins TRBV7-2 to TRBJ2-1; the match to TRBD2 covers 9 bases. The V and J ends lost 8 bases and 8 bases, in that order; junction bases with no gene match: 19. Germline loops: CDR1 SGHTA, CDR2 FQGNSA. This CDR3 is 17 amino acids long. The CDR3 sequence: CASSRPPGRGGGDEQFF. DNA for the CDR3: TGTGCCAGCTCCCGACCCCCCGGGCGGGGGGGAGGGGATGAGCAGTTCTTC.

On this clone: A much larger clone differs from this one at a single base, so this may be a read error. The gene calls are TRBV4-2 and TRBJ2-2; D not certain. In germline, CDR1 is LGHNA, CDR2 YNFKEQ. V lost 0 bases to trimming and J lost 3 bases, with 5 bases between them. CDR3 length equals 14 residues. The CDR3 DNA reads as TGTGCCAGCAGCCAAGAAGGGTACACCGGGGAGCTGTTTTTT. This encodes CASSQEGYTGELFF.

CDR3 nucleotide sequence: TGCGCCAGCAGTATGGGACAGACTAATGAAAAACTGTTTTTT. Encoded protein: CASSMGQTNEKLFF. The chain combines TRBV5-1 with TRBJ1-4, with TRBD1 identical over 7 bases. The V gene's germline CDR1 is SGHRS and CDR2 YFSETQ. The V and J ends lost 5 bases and 2 bases, in that order; junction bases with no gene match: 3. The CDR3 length is 14 residues.

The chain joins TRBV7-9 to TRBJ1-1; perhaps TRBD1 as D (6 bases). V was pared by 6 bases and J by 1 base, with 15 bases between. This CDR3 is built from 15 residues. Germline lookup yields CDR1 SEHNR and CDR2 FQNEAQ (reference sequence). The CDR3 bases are TGTGCCAGCAGGATCCAGGGGCTACCGAACACTGAAGCTTTCTTT. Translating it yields CASRIQGLPNTEAFF.

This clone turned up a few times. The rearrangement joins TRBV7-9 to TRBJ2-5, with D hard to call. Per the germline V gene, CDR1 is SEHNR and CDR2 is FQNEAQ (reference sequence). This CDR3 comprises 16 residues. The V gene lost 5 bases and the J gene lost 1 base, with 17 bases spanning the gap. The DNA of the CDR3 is TGTGCCAGCAGCGGCGTCTTAACATGGGCCCAAGAGACCCAGTACTTC. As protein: CASSGVLTWAQETQYF.

The CDR3 nucleotides are TGTGCCAGCAGTGAAGCGGGACGGATCTCTGGGGCCAACGTCCTGACTTTC. This codes for CASSEAGRISGANVLTF. The chain uses TRBV6-1 and TRBJ2-6; tentatively, D is TRBD1 or TRBD2 (5 bases each). The V end was cut by 0 bases, the J end by 0 bases, with 9 bases between. There are 17 residues in the CDR3. The germline CDR1 and CDR2 sequences are MNHNS and SASEGT.

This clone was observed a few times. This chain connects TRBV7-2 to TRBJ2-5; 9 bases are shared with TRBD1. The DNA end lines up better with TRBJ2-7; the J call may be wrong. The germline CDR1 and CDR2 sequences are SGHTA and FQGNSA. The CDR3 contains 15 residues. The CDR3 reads CASSLGQGESYEQYF. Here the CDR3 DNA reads TGTGCCAGCAGCTTGGGACAGGGCGAATCCTACGAGCAGTACTTC.

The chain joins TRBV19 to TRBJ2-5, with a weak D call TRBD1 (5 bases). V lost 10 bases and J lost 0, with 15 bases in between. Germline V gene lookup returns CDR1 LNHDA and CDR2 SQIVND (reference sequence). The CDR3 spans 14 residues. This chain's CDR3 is CATATRTNQETQYF. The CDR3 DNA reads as TGTGCCACCGCGACCAGGACAAACCAAGAGACCCAGTACTTC.

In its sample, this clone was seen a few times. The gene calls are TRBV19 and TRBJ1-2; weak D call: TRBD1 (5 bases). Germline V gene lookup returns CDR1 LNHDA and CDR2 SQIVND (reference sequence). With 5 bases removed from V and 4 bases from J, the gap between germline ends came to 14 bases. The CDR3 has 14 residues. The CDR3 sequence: CASSLRQQLYGYTF. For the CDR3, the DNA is TGTGCCAGTAGTTTAAGACAGCAACTCTATGGCTACACCTTC.

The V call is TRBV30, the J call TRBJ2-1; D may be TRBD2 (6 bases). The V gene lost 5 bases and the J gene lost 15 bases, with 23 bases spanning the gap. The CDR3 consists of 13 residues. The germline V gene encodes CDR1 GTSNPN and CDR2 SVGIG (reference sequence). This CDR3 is CAWQNDSGLNAFF. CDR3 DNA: TGTGCCTGGCAAAATGACAGCGGGCTTAACGCGTTCTTC.

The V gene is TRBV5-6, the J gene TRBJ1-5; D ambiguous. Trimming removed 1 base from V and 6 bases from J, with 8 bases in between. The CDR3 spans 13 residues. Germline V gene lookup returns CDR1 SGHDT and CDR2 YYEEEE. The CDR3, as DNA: TGTGCCAGCAGCTTGAAAAGGGTTCAGCCCCAGCATTTT. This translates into CASSLKRVQPQHF.

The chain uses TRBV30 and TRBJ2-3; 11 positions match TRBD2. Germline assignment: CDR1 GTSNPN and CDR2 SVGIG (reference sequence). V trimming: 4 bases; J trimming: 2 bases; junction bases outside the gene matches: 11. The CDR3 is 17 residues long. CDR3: CAWTGAASGGPTDTQYF. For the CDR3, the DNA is TGTGCCTGGACCGGTGCCGCTAGCGGGGGGCCCACAGATACGCAGTATTTT.

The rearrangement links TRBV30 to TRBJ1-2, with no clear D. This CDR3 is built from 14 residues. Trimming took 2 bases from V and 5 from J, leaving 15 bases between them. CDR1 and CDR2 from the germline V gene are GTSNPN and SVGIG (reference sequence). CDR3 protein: CAWSLTRGSYGYTF. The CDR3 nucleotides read TGTGCCTGGAGTCTTACGAGAGGGTCTTATGGCTACACCTTC.

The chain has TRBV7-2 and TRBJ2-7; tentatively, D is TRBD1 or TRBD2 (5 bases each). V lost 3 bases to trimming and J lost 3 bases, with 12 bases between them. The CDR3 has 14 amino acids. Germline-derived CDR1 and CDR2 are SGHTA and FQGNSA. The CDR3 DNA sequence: TGTGCCAGCAGCTTGGGACCTGGGGGCTACGAGCAGTACTTC. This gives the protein CASSLGPGGYEQYF.

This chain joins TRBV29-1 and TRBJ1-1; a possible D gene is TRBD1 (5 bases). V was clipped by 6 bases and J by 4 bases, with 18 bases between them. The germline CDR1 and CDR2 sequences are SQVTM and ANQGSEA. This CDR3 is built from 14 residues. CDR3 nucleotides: TGCAGCGTCCCTATTCCGGGACGAGGCACTGAAGCTTTCTTT. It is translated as CSVPIPGRGTEAFF.

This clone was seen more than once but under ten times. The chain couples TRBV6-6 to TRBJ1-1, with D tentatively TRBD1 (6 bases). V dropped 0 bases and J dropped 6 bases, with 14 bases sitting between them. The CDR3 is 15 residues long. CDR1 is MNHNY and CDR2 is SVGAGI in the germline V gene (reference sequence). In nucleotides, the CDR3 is TGTGCCAGCAGTTACTCCGAAGGGGGGGCTTCTGAAGCTTTCTTT. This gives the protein CASSYSEGGASEAFF.